This passage covers 11 T cell receptor beta chains from one sample sequenced in a study of cytomegalovirus exposure and HLA in healthy donors. The primer mix had 60 Vbeta and 13 Jbeta primers. Measured with immunoSEQ multiplex PCR; TCRdb has only the in-frame clones, and not every one. The sample lists approximately 150,000 clones; over 65% were seen once. The sequenced sample was PBMCs. These receptors were collected from a female donor in good health and CMV-seronegative.

This chain connects TRBV7-9 to TRBJ1-1, with D possibly TRBD1 on 6 matching bases. The CDR3 runs to 14 residues. Trimming left V 5 bases short and J 1 base short, with 11 bases between. Germline assignment: CDR1 SEHNR and CDR2 FQNEAQ (reference sequence). For the CDR3, the DNA is TGTGCCAGCAGCCTGGACAGTTCGAACACTGAAGCTTTCTTT. Translation: CASSLDSSNTEAFF.

This chain's CDR3 is CASAWWSTGIRAEETQYF. Written as DNA, the CDR3 is TGTGCTAGTGCGTGGTGGAGCACAGGGATTCGGGCTGAAGAGACCCAGTACTTC. The chain is built from TRBV12-5 and TRBJ2-5; the D gene is possibly TRBD1 (6 bases). Germline CDR1 is LGHNT and CDR2 is FRNRAP. The CDR3 has 18 residues. The V gene lost 7 bases and the J gene lost 3 bases, with 27 bases spanning the gap.

The chain has TRBV5-1 and TRBJ2-2; TRBD1 matches at 8 bases. With V trimmed by 4 bases and J by 6 bases, 8 bases remained unmatched. This CDR3 is 15 amino acids long. Germline V gene lookup returns CDR1 SGHRS and CDR2 YFSETQ. DNA for the CDR3: TGCGCCAGCAGCGTGACAGGGGTGGGTGCCGGGGAGCTGTTTTTT. This sequence encodes CASSVTGVGAGELFF.

The chain carries TRBV27 and TRBJ2-2; perhaps TRBD1 as D (5 bases). The CDR3 contains 13 residues. CDR1 is MNHEY and CDR2 is SMNVEV in the germline V gene (reference sequence). Trimming cost V 6 bases and J 7 bases, with 12 bases left between them. Here the CDR3 reads CASSPPGIGELFF. CDR3 DNA: TGTGCCAGCAGCCCCCCAGGGATCGGGGAGCTGTTTTTT.

CDR3 DNA sequence: TGTGCCTGGAGTAACGGAGGAGTAGGCTCCTACAATGAGCAGTTCTTC. This translates into CAWSNGGVGSYNEQFF. This chain links TRBV30 with TRBJ2-1; TRBD2 might be the D (5 bases). Germline V gene data show CDR1 as GTSNPN and CDR2 as SVGIG (reference sequence). The germline V and J ends were trimmed by 2 bases and 0 bases, with 14 bases remaining between them. The CDR3 totals 16 residues. The full variable domain, its missing parts supplied by reference TRBV30 and TRBJ2-1, is SQTIHQWPATLVQPVGSPLSLECTVEGTSNPNLYWYRQAAGRGLQLLFYSVGIGQISSEVPQNLSASRPQDRQFILSSKKLLLSDSGFYLCAWSNGGVGSYNEQFFGPGTRLTVL.

This clone is a singleton in its sample. This sequence joins TRBV5-1 and TRBJ2-7; 7 bases line up with TRBD1. Germline CDR1 is SGHRS and CDR2 is YFSETQ. The V gene end was trimmed by 4 bases and the J gene end by 0 bases; junction bases not matched to a gene: 7. This CDR3 has 15 residues. CDR3 nucleotides: TGCGCCAGCAGCCCCGGACAGGTCTCCTCCTACGAGCAGTACTTC. It translates to CASSPGQVSSYEQYF.

The J gene is TRBJ1-1, the V gene TRBV28; TRBD1 agrees at 10 bases. V lost 2 bases and J lost 0; bases outside the gene matches: 9. There are 18 residues in the CDR3. Per the germline V gene, CDR1 is MDHEN and CDR2 is SYDVKM. The CDR3 DNA reads as TGTGCCAGCAGTTTACCGGGACAGGGGATCGCGATGAACACTGAAGCTTTCTTT. Amino acids: CASSLPGQGIAMNTEAFF.

This chain uses TRBV7-6 with TRBJ2-2; 8 bases line up with TRBD1. V lost 5 bases to trimming and J lost 4 bases; unmatched junction nucleotides: 15. Germline lookup yields CDR1 SGHVS and CDR2 FNYEAQ. The CDR3 is 18 residues long. This CDR3 is CASSAQPRGQGATGELFF. CDR3 sequence (DNA): TGTGCCAGCAGCGCTCAACCCCGAGGACAGGGAGCCACCGGGGAGCTGTTTTTT.

Turning to this clone: The junction shows a germline mismatch at one end, possibly a read error. The same CDR3 can be traced to other DNA sequences in this sample. As DNA, the CDR3 is TGCGCCAGCAGTTATGTGGCGGGAACCCGCGGGGGAACTGAAGCTTTCTTC. This codes for CASSYVAGTRGGTEAFF. The V call is TRBV5-1, the J call TRBJ1-1; D possibly corresponds to TRBD1 (5 bases). CDR1 and CDR2 (germline): SGHRS, YFSETQ. The CDR3 runs 17 residues.

This clone was observed a few times. This chain uses TRBV5-5 with TRBJ1-1, with a weak D call TRBD1 (5 bases). Trimming cost V 2 bases and J 2 bases, with 10 bases left between them. Per the germline V gene, CDR1 is SGHKS and CDR2 is YYEKEE (reference sequence). CDR3 size: 14 residues. CDR3 in amino acids: CASSFLGGNTEAFF. The CDR3 coding sequence is TGTGCCAGCAGCTTTCTCGGGGGTAACACTGAAGCTTTCTTT.

This clone appeared a few times. The rearrangement joins TRBV9 to TRBJ1-2, with 8 bases lining up with TRBD1. The CDR3 is 14 amino acids. Germline V lookup: CDR1 SGDLS, CDR2 YYNGEE. V gave up 0 bases and J gave up 6 bases; unmatched junction bases: 4. CDR3: CASSVAAQGDGYTF. The CDR3 region has the DNA TGTGCCAGCAGCGTAGCCGCACAGGGGGATGGCTACACCTTC.